Listed below are T cell receptor beta chains from one sample, sequenced in a study of cytomegalovirus exposure and HLA in healthy donors. Clones were sequenced by immunoSEQ multiplex PCR, and TCRdb holds only the in-frame ones, with some missing. The repertoire holds tens of thousands of clones, with approximately 85% as singletons. The specimen was PBMCs. All receptors come from a woman under 40 in good health and CMV-seronegative. The CDR3 runs from the conserved cysteine through the conserved F or W. The D gene is left open where the match is weak.

V	D	J	CDR3	DNA
TRBV28	.	TRBJ1-2	CASRPQPGEPLF	TGTGCCAGCAGGCCTCAACCCGGGGAACCCCTCTTC
TRBV6-5	TRBD1	TRBJ1-2	CASRTQGASNYGYTF	TGTGCCAGCAGAACACAGGGGGCCTCTAACTATGGCTACACCTTC
TRBV4-1	.	TRBJ2-6	CASSRLLAGANVLTF	TGCGCCAGCAGCCGGCTGCTCGCTGGGGCCAACGTCCTGACTTTC
TRBV28	.	TRBJ2-7	CASATSSYEQYF	TGTGCCAGCGCCACAAGCTCCTACGAGCAGTACTTC
TRBV7-2	TRBD1	TRBJ2-7	CASSQGQGGVYEQYF	TGTGCCAGCAGCCAGGGACAGGGGGGGGTCTACGAGCAGTACTTC
TRBV6-5	.	TRBJ2-5	CASSSRGVEQETQYF	TGTGCCAGCAGTTCCAGGGGAGTGGAGCAAGAGACCCAGTACTTC
TRBV13	TRBD2	TRBJ2-3	CASSPREVEDTQYF	TGTGCTAGCAGCCCCCGGGAGGTCGAAGATACGCAGTATTTT
TRBV10-1	.	TRBJ1-1	CASTGNTEAFF	TGCGCCAGCACGGGGAACACTGAAGCTTTCTTT
TRBV19	.	TRBJ2-7	CASSPDTGSYEQYF	TGTGCCAGTAGTCCGGACACCGGCTCCTACGAGCAGTACTTC
TRBV7-9	TRBD2	TRBJ2-2	CASSLGLAVNTGELFF	TGTGCCAGCAGCTTAGGACTAGCGGTGAACACCGGGGAGCTGTTTTTT
TRBV7-2	.	TRBJ1-5	CASSSGQYSNQPQHF	TGTGCCAGCAGCTCCGGACAGTATAGCAATCAGCCCCAGCATTTT
TRBV4-1	.	TRBJ1-2	CASSQGGKSYGYTF	TGCGCCAGCAGCCAGGGGGGTAAAAGCTATGGCTACACCTTC
TRBV2	.	TRBJ1-1	CASSGTAPKAFF	TGTGCCAGCAGTGGGACTGCCCCGAAAGCTTTCTTT
TRBV5-4	.	TRBJ1-2	CASSLDSGLYGYTF	TGTGCCAGCAGCTTGGATTCAGGGCTCTATGGCTACACCTTC
TRBV7-9	.	TRBJ2-3	CASSPRRSTDTQYF	TGTGCCAGCAGCCCCCGCAGAAGCACAGATACGCAGTATTTT
TRBV6-1	.	TRBJ1-5	CASSESGGRNQPQHF	TGTGCCAGCAGTGAATCGGGGGGCCGGAATCAGCCCCAGCATTTT
TRBV27	TRBD1	TRBJ1-2	CASSLSLGQHYGYTF	TGTGCCAGCAGTTTATCCCTGGGACAGCACTATGGCTACACCTTC
TRBV6-5	TRBD1	TRBJ1-1	CASSRTGSNEAFF	TGTGCCAGCAGTAGGACAGGCTCAAATGAAGCTTTCTTT
TRBV27	.	TRBJ2-4	CASSFIGGSKNIQYF	TGTGCCAGCAGTTTCATAGGAGGGTCCAAAAACATTCAGTACTTC